The 21 T cell receptor beta chains presented below share a single source sample, sequenced in a study of neurological immune-mediated disorders. TCRdb passed the 5' RACE reads through MiXCR, listing each CDR3 protein once. The sample lists under 130,000 distinct CDR3 sequences; 9.5% to 14% were seen once. Time point given: longitudinal time-point 3. The sample taken for sequencing was PBMCs. These TCRs come from a female donor with HTLV-1-associated myelopathy (HAM/TSP).

In this sample, this clonotype turned up many times. The chain carries TRBV12-3 or TRBV12-4 and TRBJ2-7, with D possibly matching TRBD1 (6 bases). CDR3 size: 15 residues. With 6 bases removed from V and 3 bases from J, the gap between germline ends came to 18 bases. CDR3 DNA sequence: TGTGCCAGCAGCCTCCCGCGGGTAGGGGGCTACGAGCAGTACTTC. Amino acid sequence: CASSLPRVGGYEQYF.

This clonotype was seen many times. The chain employs TRBV28 and TRBJ1-1; no definite D call. Trimming stripped 2 bases from V and 7 bases from J, with 8 bases between. Germline V gene lookup returns CDR1 MDHEN and CDR2 SYDVKM. This CDR3 comprises 12 residues. CDR3 bases: TGTGCCAGCAGTTTAGGTCCAGTTGAAGCTTTCTTT. Translated, it gives CASSLGPVEAFF.

This clonotype was found many times. The genes are TRBV5-6 and TRBJ1-1; unclear D gene. Germline assignment: CDR1 SGHDT and CDR2 YYEEEE. Trimming shortened V by 2 bases and J by 2 bases, and 4 bases separated the two germline ends. The CDR3 totals 12 residues. This CDR3 reads CASSFFNTEAFF. The CDR3 nucleotides are TGTGCCAGCAGCTTTTTCAACACTGAAGCTTTCTTT.

This clonotype appeared a few times. This chain connects TRBV30 to TRBJ2-3, with 7 bases fitting TRBD2. CDR3 length: 13 residues. Germline lookup yields CDR1 GTSNPN and CDR2 SVGIG (reference sequence). The junction had 1 base not matched to a gene; V was cut back by 0 bases and J by 4 bases. The CDR3 loop reads CAWSVLAPDTQYF. The DNA for the CDR3 is TGTGCCTGGAGTGTACTAGCGCCAGATACGCAGTATTTT.

This clonotype showed up many times. The V and J genes are TRBV6-6 and TRBJ1-6; the match to TRBD1 covers 8 bases. Germline V gives CDR1 MNHNY, CDR2 SVGAGI (reference sequence). The CDR3 runs to 15 residues. The J segment lost 9 bases and the V segment lost 3 bases, leaving 7 bases of the junction unmatched. CDR3 sequence: CASSYDHRGSSPLHF. CDR3 DNA: TGTGCCAGCAGTTATGATCACAGGGGGTCTTCACCCCTCCACTTT.

This clonotype was seen ten or more times. J is TRBJ2-5 and V is TRBV7-9; 14 nucleotides match TRBD2. V gave up 6 bases and J gave up 1 base; unmatched junction bases: 10. Germline CDR1 and CDR2: SEHNR and FQNEAQ (reference sequence). CDR3 length equals 18 residues. The CDR3 nucleotides are TGTGCCAGCAGACCCCGGGGGACTAGCGGGGGTACCCAAGAGACCCAGTACTTC. This encodes CASRPRGTSGGTQETQYF.

This chain links TRBV15 with TRBJ2-1; no reliable D call. V lost 3 bases to trimming and J lost 0 bases, with 12 bases between them. Germline loops: CDR1 LNHNV, CDR2 YYDKDF (reference sequence). The CDR3 has 16 residues. Written as DNA, the CDR3 is TGTGCCACCAGCAGGGACCGGGTCAGCTCCTACAATGAGCAGTTCTTC. Translating gives CATSRDRVSSYNEQFF.

This clonotype occurred many times. J is TRBJ2-2 and V is TRBV7-2, with TRBD1 as a possible D gene (6 bases). V gave up 4 bases and J gave up 8 bases, with 8 bases separating them. The CDR3 consists of 12 residues. Germline V gene lookup returns CDR1 SGHTA and CDR2 FQGNSA. The CDR3 loop is CASSYREGELFF. The CDR3 DNA is TGTGCCAGCAGCTACAGGGAAGGGGAGCTGTTTTTT.

This clonotype came up a few times. This chain connects TRBV7-2 to TRBJ2-3; D gene unclear. The germline gives CDR1 SGHTA, CDR2 FQGNSA. Trimming pared 1 base from V and 2 bases from J, leaving 4 bases between. The CDR3 spans 13 residues. The CDR3 DNA sequence: TGTGCCAGCAGCTTAGGCACCACAGATACGCAGTATTTT. Encoded protein: CASSLGTTDTQYF.

This clonotype has ten or more counts. The rearrangement links TRBV5-1 to TRBJ1-5; D unclear. The CDR3 has 20 amino acids. Per germline, CDR1 SGHRS and CDR2 YFSETQ. V lost 2 bases and J 3 bases, leaving 27 bases between the germline ends. The CDR3 nucleotides are TGCGCCAGCAGCTTCTTCATCTTGTTACAAAGGCCGCTTTCCAATCAGCCCCAGCATTTT. Translation gives CASSFFILLQRPLSNQPQHF.

This clonotype was detected a few times. The chain carries TRBV20-1 and TRBJ2-4; 9 bases fit TRBD1. Germline CDR1 is DFQATT and CDR2 is SNEGSKA (reference sequence). Trimming cost V 1 base and J 6 bases; bases outside gene matches: 7. This CDR3 has 15 residues. The CDR3 is CSARGTGVTRNIQYF. CDR3 nucleotides: TGCAGTGCTAGAGGGACAGGGGTTACTCGAAACATTCAGTACTTC.

This clonotype was recorded at least ten times. The chain employs TRBV12-3 or TRBV12-4 and TRBJ2-7, with 8 bases lining up with TRBD1. The CDR3 is 16 residues long. V lost 3 bases to trimming and J lost 3 bases; unmatched junction nucleotides: 10. The CDR3 DNA sequence: TGTGCCAGCAGTTTCCAGGGGGCCCATGGGGTCTACGAGCAGTACTTC. Translating it yields CASSFQGAHGVYEQYF.

This clonotype came up many times. V gene TRBV20-1 combines with J gene TRBJ2-5; D possibly uses TRBD1 or TRBD2 (6 bases each). Trimming left V 0 bases short and J 4 bases short, with 15 bases between. Germline CDR1 is DFQATT and CDR2 is SNEGSKA (reference sequence). The CDR3 loop spans 15 amino acids. The CDR3, as DNA: TGCAGTGCTAGAGATCTCGGGAAGGGGGGAGAGACCCAGTACTTC. This sequence encodes CSARDLGKGGETQYF.

This clonotype was seen ten or more times. The gene calls are TRBV28 and TRBJ2-1; unclear D gene. Germline V gene lookup returns CDR1 MDHEN and CDR2 SYDVKM. Trimming shortened V by 9 bases and J by 0 bases, and 12 bases separated the two germline ends. This CDR3 is built from 14 residues. Here the CDR3 reads CASRDLSSYNEQFF. CDR3 coding DNA: TGTGCCAGTCGCGACCTGAGCTCCTACAATGAGCAGTTCTTC.

In its sample, this clonotype was seen many times. The V and J genes are TRBV20-1 and TRBJ1-1; weak D call: TRBD1 (5 bases). The CDR3 has 13 residues. V dropped 4 bases and J dropped 4 bases, with 13 bases sitting between them. Germline assignment: CDR1 DFQATT and CDR2 SNEGSKA (reference sequence). CDR3 protein: CSANRDGSTEAFF. The CDR3, as DNA: TGCAGTGCTAACCGGGACGGGTCCACTGAAGCTTTCTTT.

This clonotype showed up many times. The chain recombines TRBV5-1 with TRBJ1-1, with 9 bases identical to TRBD1. The length of the CDR3 is 14 residues. CDR1 and CDR2 (germline): SGHRS, YFSETQ. The J segment lost 6 bases and the V segment lost 2 bases, leaving 5 bases of the junction unmatched. This CDR3 is CASSLRTGEAEAFF. CDR3 DNA sequence: TGCGCCAGCAGCTTACGGACAGGGGAGGCTGAAGCTTTCTTT.

Many counts were recorded for this clonotype. The rearrangement uses TRBV5-8 and TRBJ2-1; D possibly matches TRBD1 or TRBD2 (5 bases each). Deletions cut 6 bases from V and 9 bases from J, with 19 bases between. The germline gives CDR1 SGHTS, CDR2 YDEGEE. The CDR3 covers 14 residues. The CDR3 sequence is CASTRGPSKGEQFF. As DNA, the CDR3 is TGTGCCAGCACTAGGGGACCGTCGAAGGGTGAGCAGTTCTTC.

This clonotype was picked up many times. The chain joins TRBV15 to TRBJ2-1, with D perhaps matching TRBD2 (6 bases). The CDR3 length is 13 residues. V lost 0 bases and J lost 12, with 12 bases in between. Per germline, CDR1 LNHNV and CDR2 YYDKDF (reference sequence). CDR3 sequence: CATSRDRGTLQFF. DNA of the CDR3: TGTGCCACCAGCAGAGATCGGGGGACCCTGCAGTTCTTC.

In this sample, this clonotype turned up many times. The CDR3 loop reads CSARDQEQETQYF. As DNA, the CDR3 is TGCAGTGCTAGAGATCAAGAGCAAGAGACCCAGTACTTC. The V gene is TRBV20-1, the J gene TRBJ2-5, with D hard to call. V lost 0 bases and J 2 bases, leaving 7 bases between the germline ends. The CDR3 is made up of 13 amino acids. CDR1 is DFQATT, CDR2 SNEGSKA, per germline (reference sequence).

This clonotype appeared many times. The rearrangement uses TRBV5-1 and TRBJ1-1, with 7 bases fitting TRBD1. This CDR3 is 15 amino acids long. The junction had 8 bases not matched to a gene; V was cut back by 2 bases and J by 4 bases. The V gene's germline CDR1 is SGHRS and CDR2 YFSETQ. CDR3 loop: CASSLGTGALTEAFF. CDR3 nucleotides: TGCGCCAGCAGCTTAGGCACAGGGGCGCTCACTGAAGCTTTCTTT.

A remark on this clonotype: One end of the junction fails to match germline, which may point to a read error. The V and J genes are TRBV12-5 and TRBJ2-1; D is possibly TRBD2 (7 bases). This CDR3 has 16 amino acids. CDR1 LGHNT and CDR2 FRNRAP come from the germline V gene. CDR3 amino acids: CDSGLVDGGRRNEQFF. DNA of the CDR3: TGTGATAGTGGTTTGGTAGACGGGGGGCGCCGCAATGAGCAGTTCTTC.